This T cell receptor beta chain was retrieved from a study of regulatory T cells in long-lasting Graves disease. Time point in this sample: newly diagnosed GD, antithyroid drugs for less than 3 months. RNA extracted from PBMCs served as the sequencing template. An approximately 10-milliliter sample of peripheral blood was drawn into EDTA tubes. This clonotype was recorded at least ten times. Construction of the TCR beta libraries employed iRepertoire HTBI primers in conjunction with Arm-PCR of CDR3 regions. TCRdb itself ran the multiplex PCR reads through MiXCR, one entry per CDR3 protein. The table records 350,000 to 450,000 distinct CDR3 sequences, about 15% of them present only once. The germline CDR1 and CDR2 sequences are SNHLY and FYNNEI. Trimming at V came to 4 bases and at J to 10 bases, leaving 16 bases not matched to a gene. CDR3 length equals 16 residues. The same sample was also studied in work on T cells in Graves' hyperthyroidism and ophthalmopathy.

The TCR originated in a woman younger than 45 with Graves disease. The chain has TRBV2 and TRBJ2-1; 7 bases line up with TRBD2. Sequencing was performed on peripheral blood mononuclear cells (PBMCs), taken at new diagnosis, from a patient treated with antithyroid drugs. The CDR3, as DNA: TGTGCCAGCAGTGGCCTTTTGGGGGGGATCAACTACGAGCAGTTCTTC. It is translated as CASSGLLGGINYEQFF.